This T cell receptor (beta chain) was sequenced during a study of cytomegalovirus exposure and HLA in healthy donors (dated by TCRdb to 2016 to 2017). Regarding the research as a whole: In an earlier analysis of 587 of the donors, approximately 260 Gb of sequence data and 90 million to 120 million unique TCR beta sequences from about 179 million T cells were reported. An early release covering approximately 600 HLA-typed donors comprised about 300 gigabases of sequencing data and approximately 80 million unique TCR sequences. Among the roughly 430 genotyped donors, around 81% belonged to the genetic ancestry cluster associated with self-reported Caucasian donors. The study aimed to test whether cataloging public T cell receptors could reveal signatures of past pathogen exposure. Using immunosequencing, the study profiled T cell repertoires from some 670 subjects and related those repertoires to cytomegalovirus serostatus. A separate validation cohort of roughly 130 different subjects was used in addition to the approximately 670-subject first cohort. To predict cytomegalovirus infection status, the study brought together high-throughput TCR immunosequencing, statistical association of individual TCRs with disease status, and machine learning. To study patterns of TCR occurrence, a later analysis re-analyzed previously published TCR beta repertoires from several hundred donors and added high-resolution HLA genotyping. In the later analysis, no new phenotypic data were used to find candidate immune exposures; instead, reliance was placed on TCR beta sequences and their occurrence across donors. To decide whether each TCR beta V gene segment behaved as functional or pseudogenic, an earlier analysis of approximately 600 of the donors relied on high-throughput TCR beta sequencing. Alongside the repertoire data, information on donor age, sex, ethnicity and CMV serostatus was compiled. Genome-wide SNP genotypes for about 65% of the roughly 700 donors were used in a later genetic analysis, which treated that subset as a discovery cohort. Every discovery cohort repertoire had been produced on one sequencing platform. HLA typing included class I and class II loci at four-digit resolution. The number of typed donors differed by locus: 629-630 for A, B, C, DRB1 and DQB1; approximately 520 for DQA1; approximately 600 for DPA1; and around 450 for DPB1. Because of strong linkage in the cohort, roughly five DR-DQ haplotypes were treated as single units for association and clustering. On average, 235,054 unique TCR beta nucleotide sequences were sequenced per donor among a few hundred genotyped donors of the cohort, with approximately 18% of those sequences being non-productive.

The cohort comprised around 700 healthy bone marrow donors. At the time of sampling, all cohort members were nominally healthy, though unrecorded immune exposures were likely present. The donor tested CMV seronegative, placing the donor among the 350 or so seronegative members of the cohort. A peripheral blood sample was provided by each donor, and peripheral blood mononuclear cells were used for TCR beta sequencing. Genomic DNA extraction from the blood cell samples was performed with the Qiagen DNeasy Blood Extraction Kit. The method was the immunoSEQ multiplex PCR assay. A mixture of 60 forward primers for TCR Vbeta segments and 13 reverse primers for TCR Jbeta segments was used in the multiplex PCR. Amplification of the CDR3 region of rearranged TCR beta genes was performed with a multiplex PCR assay on genomic DNA. The amplified TCR beta libraries were sequenced on the Illumina HiSeq System as 87-base-pair reads. Concerning the study's data processing: Across the 500 to 750 repertoires, a later analysis counted roughly 77 million unique TCR beta chains, roughly 11 million of which were shared by at least two donors. A nearest-neighbor algorithm error-corrected the raw reads and collapsed the reads into unique sequences, merging closely related sequences to remove PCR and sequencing errors. Alignment of CDR3 sequences to IMGT reference sequences was used to assign V, D and J gene segments. For a sequence to be retained, a match of at least six nucleotides was required to both a V gene segment and a J gene segment. A rearrangement was called productive if the CDR3 had no stop codons and remained in frame with V and J, and every other rearrangement was called non-productive. Following IMGT convention, CDR3 was defined as the stretch from the second conserved V-encoded cysteine up to the conserved J-encoded phenylalanine. Sequences without an unambiguous match to a single V gene segment were excluded from the earlier analysis of several hundred of the donors. An earlier analysis of just under 600 of the donors called V segments functional above 56.7% productive rearrangements and segregating when the between-donor standard deviation exceeded 5%. To diagnose cytomegalovirus status from the catalog of TCR beta chain sequences, a statistical classification framework was built. In a later analysis, TCR nucleotide sequences were compared against IMGT/GENE-DB human TR gene sequences so that V and J genes could be assigned. In a later analysis, CDR3 sequences and most-parsimonious VDJ recombination scenarios were assigned using the TCRdist pipeline. A later analysis defined each TCR beta chain by its CDR3 amino acid sequence plus V-gene family, and excluded reads lacking a unique V-gene family. A later analysis removed 550 to 700 highly shared, low-generation-probability nucleotide sequences to deal with suspected cross-contamination and a sequencing artifact. In a later analysis, a clonal expansion index was calculated for each public chain from normalized within-repertoire ranks of inferred template counts. Generation probabilities in a later analysis came from a VDJ recombination model fitted to out-of-frame rearrangements, and those results were checked against IGoR. A later analysis scored TCR-TCR, TCR-HLA and TCR-CMV co-occurrence with hypergeometric tests, applying a repertoire-size bias correction to TCR pairs. A later analysis estimated false discovery rates by permuting HLA or CMV assignments 20 times. In a later analysis, co-occurring TCRs were grouped using DBSCAN, and TCRdist sequence similarity was added for clustering within HLA-allele-positive subsets. Repertoires with fewer than 30,000 or more than 120,000 public chains were left out of co-occurrence clustering, as were a handful of repertoires with anomalous nucleotide sharing. TCRdb limited this immuneACCESS table to in-frame rearrangements with V and J called. A share of clones is missing; checked studies link under half to unresolved V genes, and the rest is unexplained. D and trimming were read from the DNA, whereas the V and J calls and clone size are those reported in that table. The sample profile shows about 130,000 clones; roughly 79% of them were found once. Clones ranked in the top ten supply 0.6% to 0.7% of the sample.

Overall results and qualifications from the work: According to a later analysis, parvovirus B19, influenza, CMV and Epstein-Barr virus appeared linked to several top co-occurrence clusters. Some IMGT-functional V segments, including TRBV6-2 and TRBV6-3, could not be distinguished by the 87-base-pair reads and were therefore excluded. The study gave a list of 150 to 200 TCR beta chains associated with cytomegalovirus. A further reported finding was that TCR beta sequences accurately predicted the HLA-A and HLA-B alleles for most subjects in the first cohort. The authors suggested that the approach could potentially be generalized to other disease states and immunological phenotypes. According to a later genetic analysis, donors in an Asian-associated ancestry cluster had fewer N-insertions in productive TCRs than the approximately 650-donor mean. The only immune exposure information available for the cohort was CMV serostatus. Assigning TCR associations to individual alleles was difficult when HLA alleles, especially DR and DQ, strongly co-occurred. An earlier analysis of 587 of the donors showed that most TCR beta V segments appeared in productive rearrangements either about 87% or about 30% of the time, which broadly matched IMGT annotations. In a later analysis, the rate of TCR association differed among HLA loci, with DRB1 alleles having the most associated TCRs and HLA-C alleles having the fewest. This cohort had only TCR beta chains sequenced, and the lack of alpha or paired-chain data limited which features could be detected. A later analysis associated about 18,000 TCR beta sequences with specific HLA alleles at a false discovery rate of 0.05. In a later genetic analysis, a missense DCLRE1C variant was associated with V-gene and J-gene trimming of TCR beta chains, and the association was replicated in an independent cohort. Because HLA typing was unavailable for some donors at each locus, only the typed subset was used in association tests. A group of highly shared sequence variants was considered likely to be a technical artifact of the sequencing pipeline. Most TCR sequences were seen in very few donors, while some public TCRs were found in many individuals. The earlier analysis of 587 of the donors excluded 15 to 20 rarely observed V segments, including chromosome 9 orphons, because counts were too low. Three of the identified cytomegalovirus-associated TCR beta chains were confirmed in vitro to be specific for cytomegalovirus antigens. Sequencing depth was assumed to be roughly uniform across donors in the presence/absence analyses, though that assumption may not hold. Linkage disequilibrium might explain the correlated functional status among segregating V segments, but an unknown experimental factor could not be ruled out. In a later analysis, HLA-associated TCR beta chains showed more clonal expansion and lower generation probabilities than non-associated chains that were equally common. In both the original and validation cohorts, the classifier was reported to diagnose cytomegalovirus status with high specificity and sensitivity. In a later analysis, most CMV-associated TCR beta chains were found to appear HLA-restricted, with HLA associations seemingly driven largely by CMV exposure.

From the cysteine up to the phenylalanine, the CDR3 has a length of 14 residues. Only CDR3 DNA remains: 42 bases, in frame from the first base. The germline V gene specifies SGHTA as CDR1 and FQGNSA as CDR2. From V the trimming removes 5 bases and from J it removes 6 bases, while the gene matches leave 4 bases of the junction unaccounted for. Concerning this clone: The clone's antigen remains unknown. No base qualities exist here, and no much larger clone lies one base off it.

The chain uses TRBV7-2 and TRBJ1-4, with 9 junctional bases fitting TRBD1. The sequence was obtained from a man aged 18 to 29 in good health and CMV-seronegative. Sample: PBMCs. In nucleotide form, the sequence is TGTGCCAGCAGCCGGGACAGGGTTGATGAAAAACTGTTTTTT. The resulting protein is CASSRDRVDEKLFF.